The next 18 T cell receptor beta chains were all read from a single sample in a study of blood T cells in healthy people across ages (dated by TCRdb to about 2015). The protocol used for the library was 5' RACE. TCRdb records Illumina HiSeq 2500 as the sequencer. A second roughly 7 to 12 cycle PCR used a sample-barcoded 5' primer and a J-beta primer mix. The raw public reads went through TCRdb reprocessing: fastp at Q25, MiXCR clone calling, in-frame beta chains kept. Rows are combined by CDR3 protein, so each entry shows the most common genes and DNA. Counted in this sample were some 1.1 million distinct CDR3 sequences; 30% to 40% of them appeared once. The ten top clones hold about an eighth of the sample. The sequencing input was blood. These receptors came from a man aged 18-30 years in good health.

CDR3 DNA: TGCAGTGCTAGATGGGTGGGGACAGGTTCCTACGAGCAGTACTTC. Translating gives CSARWVGTGSYEQYF. V and J are TRBV20-1 and TRBJ2-7; 8 nucleotides line up with TRBD1. CDR3 length: 15 amino acids. Trimming took 2 bases from V and 1 from J; bases not matched to a gene: 7. CDR1 is DFQATT and CDR2 is SNEGSKA in the germline V gene (reference sequence).

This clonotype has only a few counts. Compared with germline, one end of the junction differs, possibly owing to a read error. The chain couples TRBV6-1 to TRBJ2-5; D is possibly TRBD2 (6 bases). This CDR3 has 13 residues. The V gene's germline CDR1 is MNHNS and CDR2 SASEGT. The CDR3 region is CASSKAGVETQYF. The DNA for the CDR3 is TGTGCCAGCAGTAAAGCGGGCGTAGAGACCCAGTACTTC.

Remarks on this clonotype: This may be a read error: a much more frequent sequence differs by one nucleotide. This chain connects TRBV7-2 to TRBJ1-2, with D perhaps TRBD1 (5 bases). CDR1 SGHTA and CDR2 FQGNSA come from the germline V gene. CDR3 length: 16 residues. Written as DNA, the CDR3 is TGTGCCAGCAGCTTGACGGGGGATTTTAGGGCCTATGGCTACAACTTC. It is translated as CASSLTGDFRAYGYNF.

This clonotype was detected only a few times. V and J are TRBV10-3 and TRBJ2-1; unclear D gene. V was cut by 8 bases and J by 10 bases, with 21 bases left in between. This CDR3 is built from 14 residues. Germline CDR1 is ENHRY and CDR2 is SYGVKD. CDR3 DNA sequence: TGTGCCATCCGGCCGGACCCCGGCGTCATGGAGCAGTTCTTC. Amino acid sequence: CAIRPDPGVMEQFF.

CDR3 loop: CSVRRGASTIEQFF. CDR3 bases: TGCAGTGTCAGACGGGGGGCTTCAACAATCGAGCAGTTCTTC. The chain employs TRBV20-1 and TRBJ2-1, with D possibly matching TRBD2 (7 bases). This CDR3 has 14 amino acids. The germline V gene encodes CDR1 DFQATT and CDR2 SNEGSKA (reference sequence). V was pared by 7 bases and J by 10 bases, with 23 bases between.

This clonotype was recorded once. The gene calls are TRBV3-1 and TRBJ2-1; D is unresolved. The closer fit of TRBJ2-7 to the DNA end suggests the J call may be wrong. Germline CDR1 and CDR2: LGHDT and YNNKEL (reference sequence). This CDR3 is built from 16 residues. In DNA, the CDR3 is TGTGCCAGCAGCCTTACGGGCCCAAGCTCCTACGATGAGCAGTACTTC. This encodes CASSLTGPSSYDEQYF.

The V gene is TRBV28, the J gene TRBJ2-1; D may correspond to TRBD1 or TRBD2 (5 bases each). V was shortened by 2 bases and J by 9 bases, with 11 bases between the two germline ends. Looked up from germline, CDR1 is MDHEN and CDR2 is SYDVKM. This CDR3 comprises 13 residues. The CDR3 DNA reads TGTGCCAGCAGTTTAATGGGGGTGGTTGAGCAGTTCTTC. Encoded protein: CASSLMGVVEQFF.

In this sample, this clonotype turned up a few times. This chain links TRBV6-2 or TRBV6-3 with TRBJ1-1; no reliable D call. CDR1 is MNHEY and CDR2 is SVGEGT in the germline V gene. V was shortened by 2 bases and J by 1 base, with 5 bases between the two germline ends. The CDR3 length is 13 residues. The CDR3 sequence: CASSYAENTEAFF. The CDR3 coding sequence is TGTGCCAGCAGTTACGCCGAGAACACTGAAGCTTTCTTT.

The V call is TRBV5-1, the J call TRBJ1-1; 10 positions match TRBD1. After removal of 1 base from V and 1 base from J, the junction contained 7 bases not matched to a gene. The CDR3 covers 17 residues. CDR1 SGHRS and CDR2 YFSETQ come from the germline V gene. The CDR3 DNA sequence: TGCGCCAGCAGCTTGAGTGCCGGGACAGGGGAGAACACTGAAGCTTTCTTT. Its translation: CASSLSAGTGENTEAFF. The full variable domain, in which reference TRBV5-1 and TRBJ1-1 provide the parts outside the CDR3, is KAGVTQTPRYLIKTRGQQVTLSCSPISGHRSVSWYQQTPGQGLQFLFEYFSETQRNKGNFPGRFSGRQFSNSRSEMNVSTLELGDSALYLCASSLSAGTGENTEAFFGQGTRLTVV.

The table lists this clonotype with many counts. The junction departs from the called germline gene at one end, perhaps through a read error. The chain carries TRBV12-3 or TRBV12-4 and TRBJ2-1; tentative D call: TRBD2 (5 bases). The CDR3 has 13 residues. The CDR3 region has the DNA TGTGCCAGCACTTTAGGACTCCCCAATGAGCAGTTCTTC. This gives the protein CASTLGLPNEQFF.

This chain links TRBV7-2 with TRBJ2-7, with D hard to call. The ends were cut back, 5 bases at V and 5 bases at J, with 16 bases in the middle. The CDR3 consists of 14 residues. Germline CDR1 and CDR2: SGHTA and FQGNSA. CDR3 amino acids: CASSPGGSYDEQYF. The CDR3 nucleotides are TGTGCCAGCAGCCCGGGTGGCTCATACGACGAGCAGTACTTC.

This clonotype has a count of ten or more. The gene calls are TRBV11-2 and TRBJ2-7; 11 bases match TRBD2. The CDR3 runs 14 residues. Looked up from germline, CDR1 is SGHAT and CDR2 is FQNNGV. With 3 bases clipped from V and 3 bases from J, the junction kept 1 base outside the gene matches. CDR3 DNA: TGTGCCAGCAGCTTCGGGACTAGCGGCTACGAGCAGTACTTC. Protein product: CASSFGTSGYEQYF.

The CDR3 spells CASSLRGVLGDEQFF. The CDR3 DNA reads TGTGCCAGCAGCTTACGGGGGGTTTTAGGTGATGAGCAGTTCTTC. The gene calls are TRBV7-9 and TRBJ2-1, with 7 positions matching TRBD2. Trimming removed 2 bases from V and 8 bases from J; junction bases left unmatched: 9. The CDR3 length is 15 residues. Germline CDR1 reads SEHNR; CDR2 reads FQNEAQ (reference sequence).

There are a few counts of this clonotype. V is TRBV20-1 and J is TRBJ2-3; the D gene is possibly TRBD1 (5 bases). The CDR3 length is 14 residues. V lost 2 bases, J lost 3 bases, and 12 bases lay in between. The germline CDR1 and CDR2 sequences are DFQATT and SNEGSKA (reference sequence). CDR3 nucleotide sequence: TGCAGTGCTAGATGGCAGGGTCTGACAGATACGCAGTATTTT. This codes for CSARWQGLTDTQYF.

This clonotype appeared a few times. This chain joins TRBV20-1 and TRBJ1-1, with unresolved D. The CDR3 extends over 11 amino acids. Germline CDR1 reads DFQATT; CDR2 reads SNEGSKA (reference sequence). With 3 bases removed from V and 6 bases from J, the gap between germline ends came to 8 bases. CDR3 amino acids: CSARMQAEAFF. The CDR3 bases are TGCAGTGCTAGGATGCAGGCTGAAGCTTTCTTT.

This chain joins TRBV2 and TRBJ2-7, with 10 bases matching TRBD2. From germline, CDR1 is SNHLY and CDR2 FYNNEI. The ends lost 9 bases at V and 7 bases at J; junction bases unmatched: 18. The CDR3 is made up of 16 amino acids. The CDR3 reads CASRTSAGGYIDEQYF. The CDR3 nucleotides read TGTGCCAGTAGGACGTCAGCGGGGGGGTATATAGATGAGCAGTACTTC.

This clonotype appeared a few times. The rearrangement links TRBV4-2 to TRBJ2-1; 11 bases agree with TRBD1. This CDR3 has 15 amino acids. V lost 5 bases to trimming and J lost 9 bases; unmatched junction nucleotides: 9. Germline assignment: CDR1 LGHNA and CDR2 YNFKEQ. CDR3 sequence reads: CASSVLGQGATEQFF. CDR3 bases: TGTGCCAGCAGCGTTCTTGGACAGGGGGCGACTGAGCAGTTCTTC.

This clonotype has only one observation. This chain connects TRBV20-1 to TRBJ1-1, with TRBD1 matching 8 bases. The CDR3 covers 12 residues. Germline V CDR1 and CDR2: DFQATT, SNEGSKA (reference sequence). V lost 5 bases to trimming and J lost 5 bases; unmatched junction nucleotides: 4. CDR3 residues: CSAVTGETEAFF. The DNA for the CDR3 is TGCAGTGCTGTGACAGGGGAGACTGAAGCTTTCTTT.